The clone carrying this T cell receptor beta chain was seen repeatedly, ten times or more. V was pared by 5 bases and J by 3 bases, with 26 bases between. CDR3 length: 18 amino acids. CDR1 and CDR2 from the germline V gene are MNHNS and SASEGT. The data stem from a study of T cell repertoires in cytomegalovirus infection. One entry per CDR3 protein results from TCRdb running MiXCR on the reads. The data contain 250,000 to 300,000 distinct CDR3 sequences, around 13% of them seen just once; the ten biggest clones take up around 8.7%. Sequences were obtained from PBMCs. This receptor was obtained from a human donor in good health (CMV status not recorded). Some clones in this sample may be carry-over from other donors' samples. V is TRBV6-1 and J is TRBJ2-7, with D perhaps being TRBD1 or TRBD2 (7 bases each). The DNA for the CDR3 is TGTGCCAGCAGTACCCCGGGCAGGGGGGGACGGTTAGGCTACGAGCAGTACTTC. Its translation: CASSTPGRGGRLGYEQYF.